This T cell receptor beta chain was observed in a study of cytomegalovirus exposure and HLA in healthy donors. The PCR ran on 60 Vbeta and 13 Jbeta primers. Profiling relied on immunoSEQ multiplex PCR, and the TCRdb table lists in-frame clones only, not all of them. Counted here are 70,000 to 100,000 clones, approximately 64% occurring once; the ten biggest clones make up around a fifth. V was cut by 3 bases and J by 7 bases, with 9 bases left in between. The germline CDR1 and CDR2 sequences are WSHSY and SAAADI. The CDR3 has 12 residues. A word on this clone: Its antigen is currently unknown.

General observations from the study: Later analysis placed DRB1 highest and HLA-C lowest in TCR association rates, which differed by HLA locus. As a later analysis showed, a missense DCLRE1C variant was linked to trimming of TCR beta V- and J-genes. Upon later analysis, HLA-associated TCR beta chains proved more clonally expanded than other, equally common chains. Rarity characterized most TCR sequences, yet some public TCRs appeared in many donors.

Sequenced input: PBMCs. This receptor was identified in a woman between 50 and 59 years old in good health and CMV-seropositive. V is TRBV10-2 and J is TRBJ1-1; D is ambiguous. The chain's CDR3 is CASSDPGDEAFF. The CDR3 region has the DNA TGCGCCAGCAGTGACCCGGGAGATGAAGCTTTCTTT.